This T cell receptor beta chain was retrieved from a study of T cell responses to AZD1222 COVID-19 vaccine. TCRdb's table, derived via immunoSEQ multiplex PCR, lists solely in-frame clones and lacks some. This table has around 160,000 clones, around 92% appearing once. In the case of this clone: Antigen: not known.

The V gene end was trimmed by 0 bases and the J gene end by 2 bases; junction bases not matched to a gene: 4. This CDR3 region has 15 residues. CDR1 and CDR2 from the germline V gene are LGHNA and YSLEER. Broader study findings: Repertoire collection took place solely once the T cell response had peaked.

The sample consisted of peripheral blood, taken 28 days after the second AZD1222 dose. The TCR comes from an adult who received the AZD1222 COVID-19 vaccine. The gene calls are TRBV4-3 and TRBJ2-7, with TRBD1 identical over 7 bases. CDR3 nucleotide sequence: TGCGCCAGCAGCCAAGATTCCCAGGGGGCCTACGAGCAGTACTTC. Its protein is CASSQDSQGAYEQYF.